These 28 T cell receptor beta chains share one sample of origin, sequenced in a study of T-cell memory formation after mild COVID-19. MiXCR was run by TCRdb on the 5' RACE reads, yielding one entry per CDR3 protein. Among approximately 350,000 distinct CDR3 sequences listed, 25% to 30% were seen once. The sample comprised PBMCs or a T cell subset sorted from them (not recorded which). Receptors were obtained from an adult woman who had mild COVID-19 (a few samples of this study predate the infection). Cell type and time point are not known.

This clonotype was observed a few times. The chain carries TRBV12-3 or TRBV12-4 and TRBJ2-7; 14 positions match TRBD2. The ends lost 5 bases at V and 6 bases at J; junction bases unmatched: 9. This CDR3 region has 16 residues. The CDR3 here is CASSGLAGGPRGEQYF. The CDR3 coding sequence is TGTGCCAGCAGTGGACTAGCGGGAGGTCCGCGCGGCGAGCAGTACTTC.

This chain joins TRBV3-1 and TRBJ2-1; 10 bases agree with TRBD1. CDR1 LGHDT and CDR2 YNNKEL come from the germline V gene (reference sequence). Losses at the gene ends were 4 bases for V and 8 bases for J; bases not matched to a gene: 11. The CDR3 is 16 amino acids. The CDR3 reads CASSPLPGQGKDEQFF. DNA for the CDR3: TGTGCCAGCAGCCCGCTGCCGGGACAGGGGAAAGATGAGCAGTTCTTC.

There are a few counts of this clonotype. The rearrangement joins TRBV5-1 to TRBJ2-7, with TRBD1 matching over 9 bases. Germline trimming cut 0 bases from V and 3 bases from J; bases unmatched to any gene: 4. CDR3 length: 15 residues. Germline assignment: CDR1 SGHRS and CDR2 YFSETQ. CDR3 amino acids: CASSLGGQGLYEQYF. DNA for the CDR3: TGCGCCAGCAGCTTGGGGGGACAGGGACTCTACGAGCAGTACTTC.

This clonotype was counted between two and nine times. V is TRBV24-1 and J is TRBJ2-2; 7 bases align to TRBD2. Looked up from germline, CDR1 is KGHDR and CDR2 is SFDVKD. J gave up 5 bases and V 5 bases, and 7 bases lay outside the gene matches. This CDR3 contains 15 residues. CDR3 DNA sequence: TGTGCCACCAGTGCCGGGACTACTGAAACCGGGGAGCTGTTTTTT. Protein: CATSAGTTETGELFF.

This sequence joins TRBV12-3 or TRBV12-4 and TRBJ2-5; 13 nucleotides agree with TRBD2. Trimming cost V 4 bases and J 5 bases; bases outside gene matches: 4. This CDR3 spans 15 amino acids. As DNA, the CDR3 is TGTGCCAGCAGTTCGACTAGCGGGGGGAGCGAGACCCAGTACTTC. Translation gives CASSSTSGGSETQYF.

The chain couples TRBV7-3 to TRBJ2-7; TRBD1 aligns across 10 bases. Germline V CDR1 and CDR2: SGHTA, FQGTGA. The CDR3 consists of 15 residues. V dropped 2 bases and J dropped 2; count of bases not matched to a gene: 3. The DNA for the CDR3 is TGTGCCAGCAGCTTATGGGACAGGGGTCCCTACGAGCAGTACTTC. Amino acids: CASSLWDRGPYEQYF.

The CDR3 nucleotides read TGTGCCACCAGCAGAGAGGGCGGGAGCTCCTACGAGCAGTACTTC. Translation gives CATSREGGSSYEQYF. The chain employs TRBV15 and TRBJ2-7; TRBD2 matches at 7 bases. The CDR3 runs to 15 residues. CDR1 is LNHNV, CDR2 YYDKDF, per germline (reference sequence). Trimming cost V 0 bases and J 0 bases; bases outside gene matches: 2. The complete variable domain, with remaining parts taken from reference TRBV15 and TRBJ2-7, reads DAMVIQNPRYQVTQFGKPVTLSCSQTLNHNVMYWYQQKSSQAPKLLFHYYDKDFNNEADTPDNFQSRRPNTSFCFLDIRSPGLGDTAMYLCATSREGGSSYEQYFGPGTRLTVT.

This chain links TRBV20-1 with TRBJ2-5; 8 nucleotides match TRBD2. Unmatched junction bases numbered 8, after V lost 7 bases and J lost 4 bases. Germline V CDR1 and CDR2: DFQATT, SNEGSKA (reference sequence). The CDR3 sequence is 13 residues long. The CDR3 DNA reads as TGCAGTGTTCCGACTAGCGCTATAGAGACCCAGTACTTC. Amino acid sequence: CSVPTSAIETQYF.

The V gene is TRBV14, the J gene TRBJ1-2; D is possibly TRBD1 (6 bases). The CDR3 length is 15 residues. Trimming shortened V by 1 base and J by 4 bases, and 13 bases separated the two germline ends. The V gene's germline CDR1 is SGHDN and CDR2 FVKESK. CDR3 residues: CASSQVGATGYGYTF. CDR3 DNA sequence: TGTGCCAGCAGCCAAGTGGGGGCGACGGGCTATGGCTACACCTTC. Based on the CDR3 plus reference TRBV14 and TRBJ1-2, the full variable domain is EAGVTQFPSHSVIEKGQTVTLRCDPISGHDNLYWYRRVMGKEIKFLLHFVKESKQDESGMPNNRFLAERTGGTYSTLKVQPAELEDSGVYFCASSQVGATGYGYTFGSGTRLTVV.

There are many counts of this clonotype. The rearrangement joins TRBV5-1 to TRBJ2-5, with 8 bases identical to TRBD1. V was pared by 3 bases and J by 5 bases, with 6 bases of the junction left unmatched. Germline CDR1 and CDR2: SGHRS and YFSETQ. The CDR3 is 14 amino acids. The CDR3 DNA reads as TGCGCCAGCAGCTCTTCAGGGGGCGCGGAGACCCAGTACTTC. Its protein is CASSSSGGAETQYF.

This clonotype was counted ten times or more. The J gene is TRBJ2-7, the V gene TRBV7-2; no definite D call. CDR1 and CDR2 from the germline V gene are SGHTA and FQGNSA. CDR3 length equals 13 residues. V lost 1 base and J lost 2, with 6 bases in between. The CDR3 DNA sequence: TGTGCCAGCAGCTTAGGGCGGACCTACGAGCAGTACTTC. Translated, it gives CASSLGRTYEQYF.

The table lists this clonotype with a count of one. V usage is TRBV7-8 and J usage is TRBJ2-2; the match to TRBD2 covers 11 bases. CDR3 length: 18 residues. Germline assignment: CDR1 SGHVS and CDR2 FQNEAQ. The V and J ends lost 5 bases and 4 bases, in that order; junction bases with no gene match: 12. The CDR3 coding sequence is TGTGCCAGCAGCGTACTAGCGGGGGTCTACCGGGGCACCGGGGAGCTGTTTTTT. Translating gives CASSVLAGVYRGTGELFF.

The V and J genes are TRBV20-1 and TRBJ1-2, with TRBD1 identical over 8 bases. V shed 6 bases and J 7 bases; nucleotides not matched to a gene: 7. Germline CDR1 is DFQATT and CDR2 is SNEGSKA (reference sequence). CDR3 length equals 12 residues. The DNA of the CDR3 is TGCAGTGCCGGGACAGGAGTGCTTGGCTACACCTTC. This encodes CSAGTGVLGYTF.

This clonotype appeared a single time. The chain links TRBV2 to TRBJ2-2; TRBD1 is a possible D gene (6 bases). Trimming removed 8 bases at V and 2 bases at J, with 12 bases between. The CDR3 is 14 amino acids. CDR1 SNHLY and CDR2 FYNNEI come from the germline V gene. The CDR3 DNA sequence: TGTGCCAGCCGCTTGGGGGCAAACACCGGGGAGCTGTTTTTT. Protein sequence: CASRLGANTGELFF.

This clonotype has more than one count but fewer than ten. The chain has TRBV7-9 and TRBJ2-2; 10 bases are a match to TRBD2. V shed 7 bases, J shed 2 bases, and the junction held 10 bases outside the gene matches. This CDR3 spans 17 amino acids. CDR1 and CDR2 (germline): SEHNR, FQNEAQ (reference sequence). DNA of the CDR3: TGTGCCAGCACCAGCATCGTAGCGGGAGGTAACACCGGGGAGCTGTTTTTT. Residues: CASTSIVAGGNTGELFF.

The gene calls are TRBV7-9 and TRBJ2-1; unclear D gene. The CDR3 has 11 amino acids. CDR1 is SEHNR and CDR2 is FQNEAQ in the germline V gene (reference sequence). Trimming left V 11 bases short and J 4 bases short, with 9 bases between. CDR3 loop: CAGSAYNEQFF. DNA for the CDR3: TGTGCCGGATCCGCTTACAATGAGCAGTTCTTC.

This clonotype was picked up a small number of times. The V call is TRBV7-9, the J call TRBJ2-7; D is undetermined. From germline, CDR1 is SEHNR and CDR2 FQNEAQ (reference sequence). This CDR3 region has 13 residues. Trimming shortened V by 4 bases and J by 5 bases, and 12 bases separated the two germline ends. The CDR3 reads CASSSRSGDEQYF. CDR3 bases: TGTGCCAGCAGCTCCCGGTCCGGCGACGAGCAGTACTTC.

This clonotype has a count of ten or more. The CDR3 loop reads CASPLYEQYF. CDR3 nucleotides: TGTGCCAGCCCCTTGTACGAGCAGTACTTC. This chain links TRBV12-3 or TRBV12-4 with TRBJ2-7, with D uncertain. V gave up 8 bases and J gave up 4 bases, with 6 bases separating them. CDR3 size: 10 residues.

The chain carries TRBV20-1 and TRBJ2-1; D unclear. The germline V gene has CDR1 DFQATT and CDR2 SNEGSKA (reference sequence). V gave up 7 bases and J gave up 4 bases, with 11 bases separating them. The CDR3 is made up of 12 amino acids. The DNA for the CDR3 is TGCAGTGGTAAGCGCGCGTACAATGAGCAGTTCTTC. Residues: CSGKRAYNEQFF.

This clonotype was seen a handful of times. The chain joins TRBV12-3 or TRBV12-4 to TRBJ1-5, with 7 bases fitting TRBD1. The CDR3 length is 15 residues. Trimming at V came to 5 bases and at J to 5 bases, leaving 9 bases not matched to a gene. The CDR3: CASSASDRTYQPQHF. The CDR3 DNA reads TGTGCCAGCAGTGCCTCGGACAGGACGTATCAGCCCCAGCATTTT.

The chain carries TRBV20-1 and TRBJ2-7, with 7 bases matching TRBD2. Germline V lookup: CDR1 DFQATT, CDR2 SNEGSKA (reference sequence). The CDR3 totals 12 residues. The junction had 3 bases not matched to a gene; V was cut back by 3 bases and J by 4 bases. The CDR3 DNA is TGCAGTGCTAGCCCAGCGGGGTACGAGCAGTACTTC. This codes for CSASPAGYEQYF.

About this clonotype: At one end the junction does not follow the germline gene, possibly because of a read error. V is TRBV15 and J is TRBJ1-1; unclear D gene. The CDR3 length is 15 residues. Germline CDR1 reads LNHNV; CDR2 reads YYDKDF (reference sequence). CDR3 DNA: TGTGCCACCAGCAGAGATGGTCGGGGTGAATATAGCCCCCATTTT. It codes for CATSRDGRGEYSPHF.

In its sample, this clonotype was seen a few times. V and J are TRBV18 and TRBJ2-1, with D perhaps matching TRBD1 (6 bases). CDR3 length: 15 residues. The germline gives CDR1 KGHSH, CDR2 LQKENI. V was pared by 5 bases and J by 5 bases, with 16 bases between. The CDR3 loop reads CASSTRDNIHNEQFF. In DNA, the CDR3 is TGTGCCAGCTCAACACGGGACAATATTCACAATGAGCAGTTCTTC.

The chain recombines TRBV20-1 with TRBJ2-7, with D perhaps TRBD1 (6 bases). The CDR3 consists of 14 residues. Germline CDR1 and CDR2: DFQATT and SNEGSKA (reference sequence). V was trimmed by 5 bases and J by 3 bases, leaving 17 bases between them. The CDR3, as DNA: TGCAGTGCTTTACAGGGTCCGTCCTTCTACGAGCAGTACTTC. Encoded protein: CSALQGPSFYEQYF.

CDR3 protein: CASSQDGDYEQYF. The CDR3 bases are TGCGCCAGCAGCCAAGATGGGGACTACGAGCAGTACTTC. The chain employs TRBV4-3 and TRBJ2-7, with D unresolved. Trimming stripped 0 bases from V and 3 bases from J, with 6 bases between. Germline loops: CDR1 LGHNA, CDR2 YSLEER. The CDR3 has 13 residues.

This clonotype has only a few counts. The chain uses TRBV9 and TRBJ2-7; 8 nucleotides match TRBD1. The CDR3 length is 15 residues. With V trimmed by 4 bases and J by 0 bases, 6 bases remained unmatched. Germline V CDR1 and CDR2: SGDLS, YYNGEE. The CDR3, as DNA: TGTGCCAGCAGCCCCAGGGACAGGACCTCCTACGAGCAGTACTTC. Protein sequence: CASSPRDRTSYEQYF. The full variable domain, with the rest looked up from reference TRBV9 and TRBJ2-7, is DSGVTQTPKHLITATGQRVTLRCSPRSGDLSVYWYQQSLDQGLQFLIQYYNGEERAKGNILERFSAQQFPDLHSELNLSSLELGDSALYFCASSPRDRTSYEQYFGPGTRLTVT.

This clonotype was found a few times. V usage is TRBV4-2 and J usage is TRBJ2-5; 10 bases fit TRBD2. This CDR3 has 16 amino acids. V dropped 1 base and J dropped 1; count of bases not matched to a gene: 3. Germline values: CDR1 LGHNA, CDR2 YNFKEQ. The CDR3 region is CASSQGTSGLQETQYF. For the CDR3, the DNA is TGTGCCAGCAGCCAAGGGACTAGCGGACTCCAAGAGACCCAGTACTTC.

The chain uses TRBV24-1 and TRBJ2-3, with D hard to call. Per germline, CDR1 KGHDR and CDR2 SFDVKD. CDR3 size: 14 residues. Trimming took off 6 bases at V and 2 bases at J, with 11 bases between the two ends. CDR3 protein: CATSYREVTDTQYF. The CDR3 bases are TGTGCCACCAGTTATCGAGAGGTCACAGATACGCAGTATTTT.